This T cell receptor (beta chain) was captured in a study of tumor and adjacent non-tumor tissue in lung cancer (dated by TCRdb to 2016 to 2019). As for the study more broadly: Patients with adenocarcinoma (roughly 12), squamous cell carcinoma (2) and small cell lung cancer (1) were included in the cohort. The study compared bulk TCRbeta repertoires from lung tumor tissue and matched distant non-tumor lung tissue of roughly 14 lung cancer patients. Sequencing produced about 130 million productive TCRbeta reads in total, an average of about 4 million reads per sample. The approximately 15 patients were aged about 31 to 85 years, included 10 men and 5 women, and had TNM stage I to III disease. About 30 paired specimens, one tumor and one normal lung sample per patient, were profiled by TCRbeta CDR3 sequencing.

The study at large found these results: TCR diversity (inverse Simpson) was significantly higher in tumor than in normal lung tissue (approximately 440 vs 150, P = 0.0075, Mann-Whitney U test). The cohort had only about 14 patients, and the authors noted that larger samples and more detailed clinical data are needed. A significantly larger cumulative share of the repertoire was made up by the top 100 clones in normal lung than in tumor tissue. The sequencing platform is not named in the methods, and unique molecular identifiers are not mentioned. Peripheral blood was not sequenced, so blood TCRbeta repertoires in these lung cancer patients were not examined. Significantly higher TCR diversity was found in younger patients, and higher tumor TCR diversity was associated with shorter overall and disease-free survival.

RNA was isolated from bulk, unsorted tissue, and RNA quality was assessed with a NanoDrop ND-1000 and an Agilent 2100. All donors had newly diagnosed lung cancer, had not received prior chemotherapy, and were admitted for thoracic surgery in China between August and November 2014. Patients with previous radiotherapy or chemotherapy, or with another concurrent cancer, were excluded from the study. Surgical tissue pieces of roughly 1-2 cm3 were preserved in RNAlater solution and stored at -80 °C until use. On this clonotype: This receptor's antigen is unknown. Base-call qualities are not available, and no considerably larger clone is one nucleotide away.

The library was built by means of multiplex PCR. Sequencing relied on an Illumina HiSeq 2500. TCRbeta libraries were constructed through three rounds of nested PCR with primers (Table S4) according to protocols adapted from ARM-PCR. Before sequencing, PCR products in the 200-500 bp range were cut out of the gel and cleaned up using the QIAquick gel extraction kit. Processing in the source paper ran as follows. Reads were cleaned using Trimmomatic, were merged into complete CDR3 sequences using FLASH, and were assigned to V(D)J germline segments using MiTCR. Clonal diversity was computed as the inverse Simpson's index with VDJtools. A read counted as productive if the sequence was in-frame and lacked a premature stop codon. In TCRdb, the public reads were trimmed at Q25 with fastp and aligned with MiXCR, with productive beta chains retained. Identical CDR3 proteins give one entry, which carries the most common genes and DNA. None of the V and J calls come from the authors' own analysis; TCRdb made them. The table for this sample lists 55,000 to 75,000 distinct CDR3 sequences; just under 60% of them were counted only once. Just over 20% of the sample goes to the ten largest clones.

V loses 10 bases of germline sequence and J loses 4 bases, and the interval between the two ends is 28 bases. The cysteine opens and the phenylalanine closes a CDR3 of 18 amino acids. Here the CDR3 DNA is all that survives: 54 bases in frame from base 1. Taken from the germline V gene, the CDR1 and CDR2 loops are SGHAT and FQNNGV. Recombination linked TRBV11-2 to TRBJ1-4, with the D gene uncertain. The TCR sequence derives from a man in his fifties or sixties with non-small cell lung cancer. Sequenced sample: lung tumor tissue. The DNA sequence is TGTGCCATCGGCCAACCCGTTTGGGAACAGAGACTTAATGAAAAACTGTTTTTT. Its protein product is CAIGQPVWEQRLNEKLFF.